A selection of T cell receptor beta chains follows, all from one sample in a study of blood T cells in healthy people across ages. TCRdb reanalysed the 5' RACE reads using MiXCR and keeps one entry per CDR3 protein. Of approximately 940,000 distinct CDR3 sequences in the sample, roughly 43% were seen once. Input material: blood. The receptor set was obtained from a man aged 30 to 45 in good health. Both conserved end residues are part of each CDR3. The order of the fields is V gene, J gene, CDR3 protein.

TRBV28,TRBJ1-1,CASSWGAVNTEAFF
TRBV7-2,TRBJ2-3,CASSLGPRTDTQYF
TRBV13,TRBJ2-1,CASSLDGQYTEQFF
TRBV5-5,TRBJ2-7,CASANGDGPSYEQYF
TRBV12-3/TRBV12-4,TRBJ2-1,CASSLGEGDRQFF
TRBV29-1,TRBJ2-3,CSVRTGGTDTQYF
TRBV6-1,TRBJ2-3,CASRAGTAGPFIIADTQYF
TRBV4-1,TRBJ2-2,CASSQVGSGGSTGELFF
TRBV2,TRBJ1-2,CASRGGIEDGYTF
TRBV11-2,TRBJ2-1,CASRSSGGAAEQFF
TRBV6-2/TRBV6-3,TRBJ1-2,CASRSDRGVYGYTF
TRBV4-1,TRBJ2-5,CASSQGQGRYETQYF
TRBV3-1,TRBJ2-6,CASSPLQSSGANVLTF
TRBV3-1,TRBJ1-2,CASSQRGGNGYTF
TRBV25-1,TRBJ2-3,CASTKSVSGGSGDTQYF
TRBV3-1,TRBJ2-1,CASSQWGEQFF
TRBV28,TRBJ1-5,CASSSDAGNQPQHF
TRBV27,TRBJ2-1,CASKMGQGAWNEQFF
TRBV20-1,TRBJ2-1,CSVLIGGGGYNEQFF
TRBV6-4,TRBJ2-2,CASILRTSTNTGELFF
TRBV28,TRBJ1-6,CASSPVTGNPPLHF
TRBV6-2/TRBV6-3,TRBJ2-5,CASNSDREQETQYF
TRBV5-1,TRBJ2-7,CASSSVSGGLSYEQYF
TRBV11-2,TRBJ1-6,CASSPVRTATNSPLHF
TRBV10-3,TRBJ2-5,CAISDGSTSGGQETQYF
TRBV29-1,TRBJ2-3,CSVERSAQDTQYF